This T cell receptor (beta chain) was retrieved from a study of cytomegalovirus exposure and HLA in healthy donors. This CDR3 region has 15 residues. Per the germline V gene, CDR1 is KGHSH and CDR2 is LQKENI. J was trimmed by 5 bases and V by 3 bases; bases with no gene match: 8. Primers: 60 Vbeta forward and 13 Jbeta reverse. Using immunoSEQ multiplex PCR, the repertoire was profiled, and TCRdb retains in-frame clones only, with some absent. There are 100,000 to 120,000 clones in the sample; approximately 80% occur only once, and around 1.2% lies in the top ten. This clonotype was obtained from a man aged 25 to 45 in good health and CMV-seronegative. Sequences were obtained from PBMCs. The chain is built from TRBV18 and TRBJ1-1; TRBD1 matches at 8 bases. The CDR3 region is CASSPRTGKDTEAFF. As DNA, the CDR3 is TGTGCCAGCTCACCCCGGACAGGGAAGGATACTGAAGCTTTCTTT.